This is a list of T cell receptor beta chains from one sample in a study of blood T cell repertoires in COVID-19. Sequencing was performed with immunoSEQ multiplex PCR; in TCRdb, only in-frame clones are kept and a portion is missing. There are tens of thousands of clones in the sample; about 86% occur only once, and 10% to 15% lies in the top ten. Source material: peripheral blood. All receptors derive from a human donor in a cohort sampled during active COVID-19. The CDR3 runs from the conserved cysteine through the conserved F or W. The D gene is left open where the match is weak. Not every row has a clone size; where given, it reads once, few, many or a size class.

V: TRBV6-5; D: -; size: -; J: TRBJ1-1; CDR3: CASSLDSVNTEAFF; DNA: TGTGCCAGCAGCCTCGACAGCGTGAACACTGAAGCTTTCTTT
V: TRBV29-1; D: -; size: -; J: TRBJ1-2; CDR3: CSVLWTGNYGYTF; DNA: TGCAGCGTTTTGTGGACGGGAAACTATGGCTACACCTTC
V: TRBV28; D: -; size: -; J: TRBJ2-7; CDR3: CASSLIGGNLNEQYF; DNA: TGTGCCAGCAGTTTAATCGGCGGGAACTTAAACGAGCAGTACTTC
V: TRBV3-1/TRBV3-2; D: -; size: -; J: TRBJ1-4; CDR3: CASRRGGAKKLFF; DNA: TGTGCCAGCAGACGAGGCGGAGCGAAAAAACTGTTTTTT
V: TRBV6-6; D: TRBD1; size: once; J: TRBJ1-2; CDR3: CASSYPGQGNGYTF; DNA: TGTGCCAGCAGTTACCCGGGACAGGGGAATGGCTACACCTTC
V: TRBV5-5; D: -; size: -; J: TRBJ1-5; CDR3: CASSLLLEQPQHF; DNA: TGTGCCAGCAGCTTACTACTAGAGCAGCCCCAGCATTTT
V: TRBV4-3; D: TRBD1; size: -; J: TRBJ2-2; CDR3: CASSQGWDRGESGELFF; DNA: TGCGCCAGCAGCCAAGGCTGGGACAGGGGGGAGTCCGGGGAGCTGTTTTTT
V: TRBV13; D: -; size: -; J: TRBJ2-7; CDR3: CASSLDRLSYEQYF; DNA: TGTGCCAGCAGCTTAGACAGGTTATCCTACGAGCAGTACTTC
V: TRBV19; D: TRBD1; size: once; J: TRBJ1-1; CDR3: CASSLWDRGEAFF; DNA: TGTGCCAGTAGTCTGTGGGACAGAGGTGAAGCTTTCTTT
V: TRBV15; D: TRBD2; size: -; J: TRBJ2-5; CDR3: CATSRDREGGETQYF; DNA: TGTGCCACCAGCAGAGATCGGGAGGGTGGGGAGACCCAGTACTTC
V: TRBV7-2; D: -; size: -; J: TRBJ2-7; CDR3: CASSLRGYEQYF; DNA: TGTGCCAGCAGCTTAAGGGGGTACGAGCAGTACTTC
V: TRBV27; D: -; size: -; J: TRBJ1-5; CDR3: CASSFRGSQPQHF; DNA: TGTGCCAGCAGTTTCAGGGGTAGTCAGCCCCAGCATTTT
V: TRBV27; D: -; size: -; J: TRBJ1-1; CDR3: CASRGPSLTEAFF; DNA: TGTGCCAGCAGGGGGCCGAGTCTCACTGAAGCTTTCTTT
V: TRBV9; D: TRBD1; size: -; J: TRBJ2-6; CDR3: CAPPQGQGRSGANVLTF; DNA: TGTGCCCCCCCCCAGGGACAGGGTCGTTCTGGGGCCAACGTCCTGACTTTC
V: TRBV30; D: -; size: -; J: TRBJ2-5; CDR3: CASTHTGDRSSDGGPQETQYF; DNA: TGTGCCTCCACACACACTGGGGACAGATCGTCGGACGGGGGCCCACAGGAGACCCAGTACTTC
V: TRBV28; D: TRBD1; size: once; J: TRBJ1-5; CDR3: CASGLLQGAGQPQHF; DNA: TGTGCCAGCGGCCTTCTACAGGGGGCCGGGCAGCCCCAGCATTTT
V: TRBV2; D: -; size: -; J: TRBJ1-1; CDR3: CASSGFPLTVLNTEAFF; DNA: TGTGCCAGCAGTGGGTTTCCCTTGACAGTGCTGAACACTGAAGCTTTCTTT
V: TRBV7-2; D: TRBD1; size: -; J: TRBJ2-1; CDR3: CASSERQGSYNEQFF; DNA: TGTGCCAGCAGCGAAAGACAGGGCTCCTACAATGAGCAGTTCTTC
V: TRBV7-2; D: TRBD2; size: -; J: TRBJ2-1; CDR3: CASSPQSGLVGNEQFF; DNA: TGTGCCAGCAGCCCTCAGTCGGGACTAGTGGGCAATGAGCAGTTCTTC
V: TRBV6-2/TRBV6-3; D: TRBD1; size: -; J: TRBJ2-1; CDR3: CASSSGTGFDEQFF; DNA: TGTGCCAGCAGCTCCGGGACAGGGTTCGATGAGCAGTTCTTC
V: TRBV19; D: -; size: -; J: TRBJ1-5; CDR3: CASSTAGRPNQPQHF; DNA: TGTGCCAGTAGTACGGCAGGGAGGCCCAATCAGCCCCAGCATTTT
V: TRBV12-3/TRBV12-4; D: TRBD1; size: few; J: TRBJ1-1; CDR3: CASSSTGGTEAFF; DNA: TGTGCCAGCAGTAGTACAGGGGGCACTGAAGCTTTCTTT
V: TRBV27; D: TRBD2; size: -; J: TRBJ2-5; CDR3: CASANFGGLRETQYF; DNA: TGTGCCAGCGCGAACTTCGGGGGGTTAAGGGAGACCCAGTACTTC
V: TRBV7-6; D: -; size: -; J: TRBJ2-2; CDR3: CASSLGAGSGELFF; DNA: TGTGCCAGCAGCTTAGGGGCGGGCAGCGGGGAGCTGTTTTTT
V: TRBV27; D: -; size: -; J: TRBJ2-6; CDR3: CASSFSGASGANVLTF; DNA: TGTGCCAGCAGTTTTAGTGGGGCCTCTGGGGCCAACGTCCTGACTTTC
V: TRBV6-2/TRBV6-3; D: -; size: -; J: TRBJ1-1; CDR3: CASSYSKQANTEAFF; DNA: TGTGCCAGCAGTTACTCGAAGCAGGCGAACACTGAAGCTTTCTTT
V: TRBV7-9; D: -; size: once; J: TRBJ1-1; CDR3: CASSPRGTEAFF; DNA: TGTGCCAGCAGCCCCAGGGGCACTGAAGCTTTCTTT
V: TRBV4-2; D: -; size: -; J: TRBJ1-1; CDR3: CASSQGGAEAFF; DNA: TGTGCCAGCAGCCAGGGGGGGGCAGAAGCTTTCTTT
V: TRBV7-9; D: -; size: -; J: TRBJ2-5; CDR3: CASSSTGNSQETQYF; DNA: TGTGCCAGCAGCTCCACAGGGAACTCCCAAGAGACCCAGTACTTC
V: TRBV7-2; D: TRBD2; size: -; J: TRBJ2-7; CDR3: CASIPGLAGGEQYF; DNA: TGTGCCAGCATCCCGGGACTAGCGGGAGGCGAGCAGTACTTC
V: TRBV2; D: -; size: -; J: TRBJ2-3; CDR3: CASSERYTDTQYF; DNA: TGTGCCAGCAGTGAGCGGTACACAGATACGCAGTATTTT
V: TRBV5-8; D: -; size: -; J: TRBJ2-7; CDR3: CASSLGAGLTYEQYF; DNA: TGTGCCAGCAGCTTGGGGGCAGGACTAACCTACGAGCAGTACTTC
V: TRBV5-4; D: TRBD2; size: -; J: TRBJ2-7; CDR3: CASKNGGGSYEQYF; DNA: TGTGCCAGCAAGAACGGCGGGGGGTCCTACGAGCAGTACTTC
V: TRBV2; D: TRBD1; size: -; J: TRBJ2-7; CDR3: CASSEGTGGGEQYF; DNA: TGTGCCAGCAGTGAAGGGACAGGCGGAGGCGAGCAGTACTTC
V: TRBV6-5; D: -; size: -; J: TRBJ1-1; CDR3: CASSYQKGTEAFF; DNA: TGTGCCAGCAGTTACCAAAAGGGGACTGAAGCTTTCTTT
V: TRBV12-3/TRBV12-4; D: -; size: -; J: TRBJ2-7; CDR3: CASSRGTSEQYF; DNA: TGTGCCAGCAGTCGGGGGACGAGTGAGCAGTACTTC
V: TRBV4-3; D: -; size: -; J: TRBJ1-1; CDR3: CASSQRQMNTEAFF; DNA: TGCGCCAGCAGCCAACGACAGATGAACACTGAAGCTTTCTTT
V: TRBV4-3; D: TRBD1; size: -; J: TRBJ2-3; CDR3: CASSQTHRGASTDTQYF; DNA: TGCGCCAGCAGCCAAACACACAGGGGTGCGAGCACAGATACGCAGTATTTT
V: TRBV25-1; D: -; size: -; J: TRBJ1-5; CDR3: CASSGGQSNQPQHF; DNA: TGTGCCAGCAGTGGAGGGCAGAGCAATCAGCCCCAGCATTTT
V: TRBV3-1/TRBV3-2; D: TRBD2; size: -; J: TRBJ2-6; CDR3: CASSQDGLAGVVGANVLTF; DNA: TGTGCCAGCAGCCAAGATGGCCTAGCGGGAGTTGTTGGGGCCAACGTCCTGACTTTC
V: TRBV4-2; D: TRBD1; size: -; J: TRBJ1-6; CDR3: CASSQEGQGYNSPLHF; DNA: TGTGCCAGCAGCCAAGAGGGACAGGGCTATAATTCACCCCTCCACTTT
V: TRBV27; D: TRBD1; size: -; J: TRBJ1-2; CDR3: CASSLSNRGGSYGYTF; DNA: TGTGCCAGCAGTTTATCGAACAGGGGAGGATCCTATGGCTACACCTTC
V: TRBV28; D: TRBD2; size: once; J: TRBJ2-2; CDR3: CASSLSGAFNSGGTGELFF; DNA: TGTGCCAGCAGTTTATCAGGCGCTTTTAATTCGGGGGGCACCGGGGAGCTGTTTTTT
V: TRBV12-3/TRBV12-4; D: TRBD2; size: -; J: TRBJ2-4; CDR3: CASSSGLANIQYF; DNA: TGTGCCAGCAGCAGTGGACTAGCGAACATTCAGTACTTC
V: TRBV24-1; D: TRBD2; size: once; J: TRBJ2-6; CDR3: CATSARDPQAGGANVLTF; DNA: TGTGCCACCAGTGCCCGGGACCCACAAGCGGGGGGGGCCAACGTCCTGACTTTC
V: TRBV7-9; D: TRBD2; size: -; J: TRBJ2-3; CDR3: CASSLARSSGGTDTQYF; DNA: TGTGCCAGCAGCTTAGCACGGTCTAGCGGGGGCACAGATACGCAGTATTTT
V: TRBV30; D: -; size: once; J: TRBJ1-1; CDR3: CAWSVKSTEAFF; DNA: TGTGCCTGGAGTGTTAAGAGCACTGAAGCTTTCTTT
V: TRBV4-2; D: -; size: -; J: TRBJ1-5; CDR3: CASSQGLQDQPQHF; DNA: TGTGCCAGCAGCCAGGGACTCCAGGATCAGCCCCAGCATTTT
V: TRBV28; D: TRBD1; size: -; J: TRBJ2-7; CDR3: CASSISGTAYEQYF; DNA: TGTGCCAGCAGTATATCCGGGACAGCCTACGAGCAGTACTTC
V: TRBV19; D: TRBD2; size: few; J: TRBJ2-7; CDR3: CASSIPPSGQSYEQYF; DNA: TGTGCCAGTAGTATCCCTCCTAGCGGACAATCCTACGAGCAGTACTTC
V: TRBV3-1/TRBV3-2; D: TRBD2; size: -; J: TRBJ2-3; CDR3: CASSQEAGGPADTQYF; DNA: TGTGCCAGCAGCCAAGAAGCGGGGGGGCCCGCAGATACGCAGTATTTT
V: TRBV12-3/TRBV12-4; D: -; size: -; J: TRBJ2-5; CDR3: CASSFRGVETQYF; DNA: TGTGCCAGCAGTTTTCGGGGAGTCGAGACCCAGTACTTC
V: TRBV12-3/TRBV12-4; D: -; size: -; J: TRBJ2-2; CDR3: CASRQGTGELFF; DNA: TGTGCCAGCAGACAGGGAACCGGGGAGCTGTTTTTT
V: TRBV5-6; D: -; size: -; J: TRBJ2-7; CDR3: CASSSGVRQGSLEQYF; DNA: TGTGCCAGCAGCTCGGGAGTGAGACAGGGATCTCTCGAGCAGTACTTC